This TCR beta chain was identified in a study of cytotoxic CD8 clonotypes in ibrutinib-treated CLL (dated by TCRdb to about 2021). Some background on the complete study: The cohort included approximately 15 treatment-naive and around 10 relapsed/refractory patients; 17 to 18 were IGHV unmutated. Cryopreserved peripheral blood mononuclear cells were collected before treatment, at response, and at either disease progression or sustained remission. Every sample from remission and from progressive disease was obtained while the patients were still on ibrutinib. Samples at response were collected after a median of 12 months of treatment, with a range of roughly 6 to 40 months. On average, each sample had roughly 260,000 productive templates and more than 75,000 productive rearrangements. Longitudinal samples were available for about 30% of the roughly 86 trial participants. Responses were partial in approximately 24 patients and complete in 2; after median roughly 69 months follow-up, some 15 stayed in remission and about twelve progressed.

The paper's findings and limits, for the study overall: Public clonotypes were rare and either shrank or stayed stable during treatment, and the rise in clonality at ibrutinib response reflected expansion of private clonotypes. Baseline clonality exceeded that of age-matched healthy donors and correlated strongly with circulating CD8+ T-cell counts. An increase in clonality was observed at ibrutinib response, with clonality remaining stable during sustained remission and falling back toward baseline at progression. Sampling times were not matched between sustained-remission and progressing patients, and lymph node repertoires were not studied.

There are 16 amino acids in the CDR3, from cysteine to phenylalanine inclusive. The DNA shown is the 48-base CDR3, in frame from base 1. From the germline V gene, CDR1 is MNHEY and CDR2 is SVGAGI. Unmatched junction bases come to 6, with V trimmed by 0 bases and J by 4 bases. On a MiSeq, deep resolution sequencing aimed for a depth between 1 in 1 million and 1 in 200,000 T cells, with each clonotype covered approximately 10x on average. The immunoSEQ hsTCRB Kit was used to generate TCR beta libraries. The study's own analysis went as follows. ImmunoSEQ Data Assistant and ImmunoSEQ Analyzer were used for data analysis, and V, D and J genes were assigned according to IMGT definitions. Clonality, which ranges from 0 to 1, was calculated as one minus the normalized Shannon entropy of productive rearrangement frequencies. Only overrepresented clonotypes making up at least 0.05% of the repertoire of each patient were included in the public clonotype analysis. Fewer than 15 repertoires from age-matched healthy donors, obtained from immuneACCESS, served as clonality controls. TCRdb stores this immuneACCESS table with in-frame sequences only. Part of the clones is absent; in the studies checked, under half of the shortfall reflects unresolved V genes, and no reason is known for the rest. D and trimming come from the DNA, and the V and J calls and clone size come from that table. The sample table shows about 130,000 clones, and 79% are seen once. The ten largest clones capture around 13% of the sample.

Reading the label with the study, this specimen's time point is: 12 months on ibrutinib. For TCR beta library preparation, 1.5 to 2 micrograms of genomic DNA was extracted from cryopreserved PBMCs. Longitudinal blood samples from CLL patients on ibrutinib monotherapy underwent high-throughput TCR beta sequencing. The patients took part in an open-label, single-center phase 2 trial of ibrutinib monotherapy. As to this clone: This receptor's antigen is unknown. One base away there is no much larger clone; base qualities are not given.

The source material was PBMCs, sampled after 12 months of ibrutinib treatment. The chain is encoded by TRBV6-5 joined to TRBJ2-1, with 7 bases aligning to TRBD2. The clonotype was recovered from a human donor with chronic lymphocytic leukemia. The sequenced DNA is TGTGCCAGCAGTTACTCCGCGGGAGTATCTTACAATGAGCAGTTCTTC. Translation gives CASSYSAGVSYNEQFF.